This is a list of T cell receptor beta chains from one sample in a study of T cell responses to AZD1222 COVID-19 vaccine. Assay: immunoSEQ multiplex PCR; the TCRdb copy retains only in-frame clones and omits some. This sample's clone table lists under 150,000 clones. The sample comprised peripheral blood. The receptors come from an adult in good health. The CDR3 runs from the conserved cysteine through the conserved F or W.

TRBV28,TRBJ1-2,CASSPGQGNYGYTF
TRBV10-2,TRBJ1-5,CASSGLGGGQPQHF
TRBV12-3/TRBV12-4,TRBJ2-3,CASSTLDTQYF
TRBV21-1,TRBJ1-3,CASSKSIEGASGNTIYF
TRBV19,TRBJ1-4,CASSYAQQGSNEKLFF
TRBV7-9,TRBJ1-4,CASSFLTTNEKLFF
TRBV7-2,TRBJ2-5,CASSLGGGSETQYF
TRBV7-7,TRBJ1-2,CASSLAGHSSGYTF
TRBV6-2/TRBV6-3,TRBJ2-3,CASSPRDGTTDTQYF
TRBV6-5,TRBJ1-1,CASSRDRGVTEAFF
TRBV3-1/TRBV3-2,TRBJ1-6,CASSQVRGRTLHF
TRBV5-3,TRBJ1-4,CARMPPGGSNEKLFF
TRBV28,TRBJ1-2,CASIQDRGPNYGYTF
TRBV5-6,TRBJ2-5,CASSVDRGEETQYF
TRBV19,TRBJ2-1,CASRNRDRGRQGGYNEQFF
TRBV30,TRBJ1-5,CAWSATQQGQVGDQPQHF
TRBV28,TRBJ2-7,CASRGTGFAYEQYF
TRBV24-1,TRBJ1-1,CATSDGGTEAFF
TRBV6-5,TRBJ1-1,CASGRQDEAFF
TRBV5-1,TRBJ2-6,CASSLAGTSGEWIDSGANVLTF
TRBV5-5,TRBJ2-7,CASSSSTGRSYEQYF
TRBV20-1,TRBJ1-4,CSASGGGATNEKLFF
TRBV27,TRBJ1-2,CASSLSSAGANYGYTF
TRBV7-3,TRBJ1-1,CASSPMGGTEAFF
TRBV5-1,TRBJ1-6,CASSDGTGNNSPLHF
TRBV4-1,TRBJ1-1,CASSQVHFEGNTEAFF
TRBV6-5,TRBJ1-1,CASSLGRANTEAFF
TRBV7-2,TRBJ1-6,CASSQIQGAGSPLHF
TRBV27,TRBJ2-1,CASRPGGSYNEQFF
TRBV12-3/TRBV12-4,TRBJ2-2,CASSLGTGQLFF
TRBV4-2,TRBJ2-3,CASSLEGGGGADTQYF
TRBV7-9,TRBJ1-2,CASSPMDGALSYGYTF
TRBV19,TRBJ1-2,CASSLYGYTF
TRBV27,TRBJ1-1,CASSLKLGNTEAFF
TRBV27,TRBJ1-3,CASSFGSRPSSGNTIYF
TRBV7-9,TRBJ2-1,CASSPWDNEQFF
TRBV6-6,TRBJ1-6,CASRWTGGNSPLHF